The T cell receptor beta chain described here comes from a study of CD8 T cells in Susac syndrome (dated by TCRdb to between 2018 and 2021). About the study as a whole: Of the Susac syndrome patients who were sequenced, roughly six had clinically active disease and eight or nine were in clinical remission. At the time of blood withdrawal, Susac syndrome patients were either therapy-naive, taking corticosteroids (with some also receiving IVIg), or on IVIg alone. Repertoire sequencing was used to test whether CD8+ T cell activation and differentiation in Susac syndrome was antigen driven. Overall study outcomes, separate from this receptor: The study acknowledged that relatively few individuals were included in the TCR sequencing and HLA analysis. No clonal expansion was detected in the CD4+ T cell repertoire of Susac syndrome patients.

The V end loses 4 bases and the J end loses 7 bases, and a stretch of 6 bases separates them. From the cysteine through the phenylalanine, the CDR3 covers 11 amino acids. The entry retains the CDR3 DNA only, 33 bases that are in frame from base 1. Based on the germline V gene, the CDR1 and CDR2 sequences are SGDLS and YYNGEE. Note on this clonotype: This receptor's antigen is unknown. No base quality information exists; no much larger clone differs at one position.

RNA was extracted using the RNeasy kit, and roughly 0.5 to 1 microgram was reverse transcribed with random hexamers. The immunoSEQ multiplex PCR assay, which covers 54 Vbeta and 13 Jbeta segments, was used to amplify TCR beta CDR3 regions. PCR amplification bias was corrected by using a synthetic template baseline for primer optimization and computational correction. Under the source paper's analysis protocol: Reads were annotated to V, D and J genes according to IMGT and were analyzed with immunoSEQ Analyzer, with only productive sequences retained. Clonality was calculated as one minus the Shannon entropy normalized by log2 of the number of productive unique sequences. For each patient and control, public and private clones were evaluated within the 100 most prevalent clones. A clone was defined as Susac-specific if it was absent from the healthy and MS cohorts, from some 1,100 published viral clones and from other ImmuneACCESS disease sequences. Using fastp at Q25 and MiXCR, TCRdb reprocessed the public reads and kept productive beta chains. Rows with a matching CDR3 protein are joined into one entry that keeps the most common DNA and genes. These V and J calls are TCRdb output, not the study's own analysis. Present in this sample are about 180,000 distinct CDR3 sequences, 94% of which were seen just once. 0.1% to 0.12% of the sample goes to the ten largest clones.

Peripheral blood CD8+ and CD4+ T cells from healthy donors, Susac syndrome patients and multiple sclerosis patients were profiled using high-throughput TCR beta sequencing. The Susac syndrome patients fulfilled recently defined diagnostic criteria for either definite or probable disease. Bulk CD8+ and CD4+ T cells were purified by magnetic negative isolation, whereas CD8+ TEMRA cells were enriched by FACS. Blood was collected in EDTA tubes and processed within 24 hours, with PBMCs isolated through density gradient centrifugation. PBMCs intended for TCR sequencing were frozen in liquid nitrogen and were later thawed in a 37 degrees C water bath. Purity of sorted or isolated CD4+, CD8+ and CD8+ TEMRA cells was at least 90%.

The TCR sequence derives from a human donor with Susac syndrome. The rearrangement joined TRBV9 to TRBJ2-1; confidence is insufficient to name the D gene. Source material: CD4+ T cells from PBMCs. The nucleotides are TGTGCCAGCAGCAACCTAAATGAGCAGTTCTTC. Translated, this is CASSNLNEQFF.